These 12 T cell receptor beta chains share one sample of origin, sequenced in a study of OX40 agonist ivuxolimab in advanced cancers. This table comes from immunoSEQ multiplex PCR, and its TCRdb copy is limited to in-frame clones, with some not included. This sample has 85,000 to 90,000 clones, with around 90% found just once. The sequencing used CD4+ or CD8+ T cells sorted from blood, collected in a trial of the OX40 agonist ivuxolimab. The receptors shown here come from an adult with an advanced solid tumor such as melanoma, head and neck, liver or kidney cancer.

The J gene is TRBJ2-3, the V gene TRBV19; D unclear. CDR3 length: 14 amino acids. Per the germline V gene, CDR1 is LNHDA and CDR2 is SQIVND (reference sequence). V was trimmed by 4 bases and J by 0 bases, leaving 8 bases between them. The CDR3 region is CASSTTFSTDTQYF. In nucleotides, the CDR3 is TGTGCCAGTAGTACGACATTTAGCACAGATACGCAGTATTTT.

The CDR3 sequence is CASSQLEAGGTNGYTF. CDR3 nucleotide sequence: TGTGCCAGCAGCCAACTGGAGGCGGGAGGGACTAATGGCTACACCTTC. The V gene is TRBV7-9, the J gene TRBJ1-2; the D gene is possibly TRBD1 (5 bases). The germline gives CDR1 SEHNR, CDR2 FQNEAQ (reference sequence). V was trimmed by 5 bases and J by 6 bases, leaving 22 bases between them. The CDR3 consists of 16 residues.

The chain is built from TRBV6-5 and TRBJ1-1; no definite D call. This CDR3 contains 15 residues. Trimming removed 0 bases from V and 1 base from J, with 9 bases in between. The germline V gene has CDR1 MNHEY and CDR2 SVGAGI. For the CDR3, the DNA is TGTGCCAGCAGTTACTCGGCCAACACGAACACTGAAGCTTTCTTT. Its protein product is CASSYSANTNTEAFF.

The J gene is TRBJ1-4, the V gene TRBV7-2; 7 nucleotides agree with TRBD1. The V gene's germline CDR1 is SGHTA and CDR2 FQGNSA. This CDR3 region has 12 residues. The junction had 3 bases not matched to a gene; V was cut back by 4 bases and J by 10 bases. In DNA form, the CDR3 reads TGTGCCAGCAGCTCCCGACAGGGAAAACTGTTTTTT. It codes for CASSSRQGKLFF.

The V and J genes are TRBV9 and TRBJ1-1; D uncertain. Germline lookup yields CDR1 SGDLS and CDR2 YYNGEE. The CDR3 length is 14 residues. The V and J ends lost 0 bases and 2 bases respectively, with 8 bases between them. The CDR3 nucleotides are TGTGCCAGCAGCGTAGGTTTATCAAACACTGAAGCTTTCTTT. Encoded protein: CASSVGLSNTEAFF.

The chain employs TRBV6-1 and TRBJ2-7; D tentatively fits TRBD1 or TRBD2 (5 bases each). With 7 bases removed from V and 2 bases from J, the gap between germline ends came to 12 bases. The CDR3 runs to 13 residues. Per germline, CDR1 MNHNS and CDR2 SASEGT. The CDR3 region is CASTGPTTYEQYF. The DNA for the CDR3 is TGTGCCAGCACGGGACCGACAACCTACGAGCAGTACTTC.

This chain uses TRBV18 with TRBJ2-3; D is ambiguous. The germline V gene encodes CDR1 KGHSH and CDR2 LQKENI. The CDR3 has 13 amino acids. V was trimmed by 0 bases and J by 7 bases, leaving 8 bases between them. CDR3 nucleotides: TGTGCCAGCTCACCACCGAGCCCGTATACGCAGTATTTT. This gives the protein CASSPPSPYTQYF.

This chain links TRBV28 with TRBJ1-2, with 8 positions matching TRBD1. V was pared by 5 bases and J by 4 bases, with 6 bases of the junction left unmatched. The CDR3 is 14 residues long. Germline lookup yields CDR1 MDHEN and CDR2 SYDVKM. The chain's CDR3 is CASSLLGQGYGYTF. Here the CDR3 DNA reads TGTGCCAGCAGTCTACTCGGACAGGGCTATGGCTACACCTTC.

V usage is TRBV7-2 and J usage is TRBJ2-7, with 7 bases lining up with TRBD2. There are 16 residues in the CDR3. V lost 2 bases, J lost 3 bases, and 10 bases stayed unmatched. CDR1 SGHTA and CDR2 FQGNSA come from the germline V gene. The CDR3 DNA sequence: TGTGCCAGCAGCTTATTTTCCGCGGGAGCGGGCTACGAGCAGTACTTC. This codes for CASSLFSAGAGYEQYF.

This clone was counted a few times. The rearrangement joins TRBV2 to TRBJ2-7, with D perhaps TRBD1 or TRBD2 (5 bases each). The CDR3 runs 14 residues. Germline V CDR1 and CDR2: SNHLY, FYNNEI. V was clipped by 7 bases and J by 4 bases, with 17 bases between them. In DNA, the CDR3 is TGTGCCAGCACCTCGGGACGGGCCTCATACGAGCAGTACTTC. Protein: CASTSGRASYEQYF. The whole variable domain, filled in from reference TRBV2 and TRBJ2-7, reads EPEVTQTPSHQVTQMGQEVILRCVPISNHLYFYWYRQILGQKVEFLVSFYNNEISEKSEIFDDQFSVERPDGSNFTLKIRSTKLEDSAMYFCASTSGRASYEQYFGPGTRLTVT.

This rearrangement joins TRBV5-4 to TRBJ1-1; D gene uncertain. Germline V CDR1 and CDR2: SGHNT, YYREEE (reference sequence). Trimming stripped 0 bases from V and 9 bases from J, with 12 bases between. This CDR3 contains 13 residues. CDR3 protein: CASSLEGTTQAFF. The CDR3 DNA reads as TGTGCCAGCAGCTTGGAAGGTACTACCCAAGCTTTCTTT.

This clone was seen just once. The genes are TRBV7-9 and TRBJ2-1; TRBD1 agrees at 7 bases. The CDR3 covers 16 residues. V shed 5 bases and J 9 bases; nucleotides not matched to a gene: 16. Germline-derived CDR1 and CDR2 are SEHNR and FQNEAQ (reference sequence). The CDR3, as DNA: TGTGCCAGCAGCCCACAGGGGAATATTCGAGGTAGTGAGCAGTTCTTC. It yields the protein CASSPQGNIRGSEQFF. Looking up the rest from reference TRBV7-9 and TRBJ2-1 gives the full variable domain: DTGVSQNPRHKITKRGQNVTFRCDPISEHNRLYWYRQTLGQGPEFLTYFQNEAQLEKSRLLSDRFSAERPKGSFSTLEIQRTEQGDSAMYLCASSPQGNIRGSEQFFGPGTRLTVL.